This T cell receptor (beta chain) emerged from a study of T cells in women clearing cervical HPV infection. Whole-study findings and limits: TRBV6-7 abundance was lower in cases than controls (0.11% versus 0.16%).

Germline CDR1 KGHSH, CDR2 LQKENI. The CDR3 has 14 amino acids. J lost 0 bases, V lost 7 bases, and 4 bases had no gene match. TCRdb's copy holds only in-frame clones and misses some; the assay was immunoSEQ multiplex PCR. In total, the table holds about 30,000 clones. Concerning this clone itself: Its antigen is as yet unknown. Read sequence stops 3 residues before the CDR3 end, and the germline J gene provides the missing end.

The chain carries TRBV18 and TRBJ1-1; 8 bases match TRBD1. This receptor was identified in a woman aged 18 to 75 with a cervical HPV16 infection that either progressed to CIN3+ or cleared (not recorded which). Input material: blood buffy coat. CDR3 protein: CASCQGAMNTEAFF. The CDR3 DNA, read in part, is TGTGCCAGCTGTCAGGGGGCGATGAACACTGAA. Drawing the rest from reference TRBV18 and TRBJ1-1, the complete variable domain is NAGVMQNPRHLVRRRGQEARLRCSPMKGHSHVYWYRQLPEEGLKFMVYLQKENIIDESGMPKERFSAEFPKEGPSILRIQQVVRGDSAAYFCASCQGAMNTEAFFGQGTRLTVV.